The rows below give T cell receptor beta chains drawn from one sample of a study of cytomegalovirus exposure and HLA in healthy donors. The method was immunoSEQ multiplex PCR; TCRdb's version includes in-frame clones alone and lacks a portion of them. The data contain tens of thousands of clones, around 94% of them seen just once; the ten biggest clones take up 0.67%. The sequenced sample was PBMCs. These receptors all come from a man younger than 35 in good health and CMV-seronegative. The CDR3 runs from the conserved cysteine through the conserved F or W.

j_gene | v_gene | CDR3aa
TRBJ2-7 | TRBV7-6 | CASSFRPPRRTSGRDYEQYF
TRBJ2-7 | TRBV18 | CASSPPTGGNSYEQYF
TRBJ1-2 | TRBV10-1 | CASSGGTNYGYTF
TRBJ2-2 | TRBV7-9 | CASSRDRANTGELFF
TRBJ2-2 | TRBV7-7 | CASSLDRSGTGELFF
TRBJ2-4 | TRBV5-4 | CASSLNSAKNIQYF
TRBJ2-7 | TRBV5-8 | CASSLVQGAPRVHEQYF
TRBJ1-5 | TRBV15 | CATSRVSVGGQPQHF
TRBJ1-6 | TRBV7-8 | CASSLVDTSSYNSPLHF
TRBJ1-2 | TRBV7-2 | CASSPSPGTGAVVAF
TRBJ2-1 | TRBV7-9 | CASSPITGNEQFF
TRBJ1-1 | TRBV28 | CASSTDLEAFF
TRBJ1-3 | TRBV5-1 | CASSPEQTALVNTIYF
TRBJ1-2 | TRBV6-5 | CASSYKGNYGYTF
TRBJ2-3 | TRBV7-8 | CASSFWAGGSTDTQYF
TRBJ2-2 | TRBV5-4 | CASSLAGEESGELFF
TRBJ1-1 | TRBV7-9 | CASSLGPLRDSKGAFF
TRBJ1-4 | TRBV9 | CASSSLGNLNEKLFF
TRBJ1-2 | TRBV30 | CASNRGIRSGYTF
TRBJ2-7 | TRBV9 | CASSGRDSTYEQYF
TRBJ2-2 | TRBV7-8 | CASSMGLFIIPGELFF
TRBJ2-2 | TRBV9 | CASSVDSFTGELFF
TRBJ2-7 | TRBV9 | CASSPSTGGGEQYF